The present T cell receptor (beta chain) was sequenced within a study of shared clonotypes between healthy human individuals. Study-level points and caveats: A few donors showed sharing of about 4.8% of naive CD4 clonotypes.

Concerning this clone itself: As yet, its antigen is unknown.

For every subset, genomic DNA was evenly distributed across several immunoSEQ plates. When replicate PCRs were run on sorted subsets, they used 150 to 250 ng DNA, about 30,000 T cell genomes. The repertoire was sequenced with immunoSEQ multiplex PCR; TCRdb's copy has only in-frame clones and lacks some. Altogether roughly 2.5 million clones are present, more than 80% being singletons, with the ten largest covering over 0.12%. V was clipped by 6 bases and J by 9 bases; unmatched bases: 10. Germline V lookup: CDR1 MDHEN, CDR2 SYDVKM. CDR3 size: 14 residues. The genes are TRBV28 and TRBJ2-7; 11 bases map to TRBD2. The origin of this receptor is a man aged 18-30 years in good health. Sequencing was performed on naive CD4+ T cells sorted from blood. Subset reported: CD45RA+ positively selected. CDR3 nucleotides: TGTGCCAGCAGGGGGCCACTAGCGGGGGAGGTGCAGTACTTC. This codes for CASRGPLAGEVQYF.